This TCR beta chain was recorded in a study of T cells expressing NK-cell markers. Whole-study context: Obtained from sorted CD3+CD56+NKG2C+, CD3+CD56+NKG2C- and CD3+CD56-NKG2C+ T cells were the TCR beta repertoires. Seropositivity for HCMV was found in seven of the eight sequenced donors, with one seronegative. The study's findings and limits: Several donors likewise had their CD3+CD56-NKG2C+ fraction led by these clonotypes. Dominant NKG2C+ clonotype frequencies of about 1.0-7.0% of CD8+ T cells were measured in over 5 donors.

The CDR3 contains 18 residues. Per germline, CDR1 DFQATT and CDR2 SNEGSKA (reference sequence). Worth noting for this clonotype: Its matching antigen is unknown.

From the 5' RACE reads, TCRdb lists one entry per CDR3 protein and no DNA. The listing records roughly 180,000 distinct CDR3 sequences. The chain carries TRBV20-1 and TRBJ2-6; checking the TCRdb D call of TRBD2 is not possible without DNA. The clonotype comes from a woman aged 18 to 75 in good health. The specimen sequenced was blood T cells: a sorted CD56 or NKG2C T cell subset, CD4+ or CD8+ T cells, or bulk PBMC T cells (not recorded which). CDR3: CSAPSGTSGSGGANVLTF.